The entry that follows covers one TCR beta chain sequence. The CDR3 has 14 residues. V lost 5 bases and J lost 10, with 18 bases in between. The germline V gene encodes CDR1 MDHEN and CDR2 SYDVKM. The data derive from a study of PD-L1 blockade in urothelial cancer. Looking at the study overall: Analysis of blood occurred 3 weeks (second dose) and 6 weeks after treatment start.

Described time point: peripheral blood 6 weeks after treatment start. The data were produced by immunoSEQ multiplex PCR, yet TCRdb's version contains in-frame clones alone and is incomplete. The sample lists around 110,000 clones; 75% to 90% were seen once. This specimen consisted of PBMCs, obtained around atezolizumab (anti-PD-L1) treatment. The gene calls are TRBV28 and TRBJ2-1; D perhaps matches TRBD2 (7 bases). The receptor was derived from a man in his 60s with urothelial cancer. CDR3 loop: CASSPPPAGAEQFF. The CDR3 bases are TGTGCCAGCAGTCCGCCTCCGGCGGGGGCAGAGCAGTTCTTC.